Following are 21 T cell receptor beta chains from one sample sequenced in a study of naive and memory T cell subsets. Both TRBC1 and TRBC2 were covered by a beta constant-region primer of two equimolar oligonucleotides. TCRdb reanalysed the UMI-ligation and nested PCR reads using MiXCR and keeps one entry per CDR3 protein. The sample shows around 29,000 distinct CDR3 sequences, roughly 10% of them seen only once. Sequencing was carried out using effector memory CD4+ T cells from blood. Sample subset: effector memory, CD45RA- CD27-. The source of these receptors is a human donor in good health.

This clonotype was counted between two and nine times. The chain uses TRBV7-2 and TRBJ2-3; D is unclear. The germline V gene encodes CDR1 SGHTA and CDR2 FQGNSA. The V end was cut by 5 bases, the J end by 4 bases, with 10 bases between. This CDR3 has 13 residues. CDR3 nucleotide sequence: TGTGCCAGCAGCGCCACCCTTGCAGATACGCAGTATTTT. It specifies CASSATLADTQYF.

The chain links TRBV6-2 or TRBV6-3 to TRBJ1-5; D call uncertain. Germline V lookup: CDR1 MNHEY, CDR2 SVGEGT. Trimming took off 9 bases at V and 1 base at J, with 10 bases between the two ends. CDR3 length equals 13 residues. The CDR3, as DNA: TGTGCCAGTGGGGTTCAGAGCAATCAGCCCCAGCATTTT. The encoded protein is CASGVQSNQPQHF.

This clonotype was detected a few times. J is TRBJ2-1 and V is TRBV6-6, with TRBD1 identical over 11 bases. V trimming: 10 bases; J trimming: 6 bases; junction bases outside the gene matches: 5. Germline V gene data show CDR1 as MNHNY and CDR2 as SVGAGI (reference sequence). The CDR3 loop spans 13 amino acids. CDR3 nucleotides: TGTGCCACCCGGGACAGGGGGTTCAATGAGCAGTTCTTC. This translates into CATRDRGFNEQFF.

By sample fraction, this clonotype is medium-sized. V and J are TRBV6-2 or TRBV6-3 and TRBJ1-1; tentative D call: TRBD1 (6 bases). This CDR3 contains 15 residues. V was cut by 7 bases and J by 0 bases, with 15 bases left in between. The germline V gene has CDR1 MNHEY and CDR2 SVGEGT. The CDR3, as DNA: TGTGCCAGCAATATCGGGGGGCCTATGAACACTGAAGCTTTCTTT. Translating gives CASNIGGPMNTEAFF.

J is TRBJ1-5 and V is TRBV7-8; no reliable D call. Germline V gene lookup returns CDR1 SGHVS and CDR2 FQNEAQ. Trimming took off 2 bases at V and 6 bases at J, with 14 bases between the two ends. The CDR3 is made up of 15 amino acids. CDR3 coding DNA: TGTGCCAGCAGCTTAAGCGCAGGAGGGCCTCAGCCCCAGCATTTT. As protein: CASSLSAGGPQPQHF. Full variable domain (rest looked up from reference TRBV7-8 and TRBJ1-5): GAGVSQSPRYKVAKRGQDVALRCDPISGHVSLFWYQQALGQGPEFLTYFQNEAQLDKSGLPSDRFFAERPEGSVSTLKIQRTQQEDSAVYLCASSLSAGGPQPQHFGDGTRLSIL.

The V call is TRBV4-3, the J call TRBJ1-6; TRBD1 might be the D (6 bases). CDR1 and CDR2 from the germline V gene are LGHNA and YSLEER. The CDR3 sequence is 14 residues long. Trimming shortened V by 4 bases and J by 8 bases, and 12 bases separated the two germline ends. The CDR3 region is CASSLRQDDSPLHF. DNA of the CDR3: TGCGCCAGCAGCCTCCGACAGGACGATTCACCCCTCCACTTT.

The chain joins TRBV6-2 or TRBV6-3 to TRBJ2-7; D is perhaps TRBD1 (5 bases). The ends were cut back, 3 bases at V and 3 bases at J, with 6 bases in the middle. CDR1 and CDR2 from the germline V gene are MNHEY and SVGEGT. The CDR3 totals 12 residues. CDR3 in amino acids: CASSYTGYEQYF. The CDR3 DNA reads TGTGCCAGCAGTTATACAGGCTACGAGCAGTACTTC.

The chain employs TRBV9 and TRBJ2-3; D unresolved. This CDR3 contains 18 residues. The V and J ends lost 0 bases and 0 bases respectively, with 17 bases between them. CDR1 is SGDLS and CDR2 is YYNGEE in the germline V gene. CDR3 sequence reads: CASSVVNRAISSTDTQYF. The CDR3 bases are TGTGCCAGCAGCGTAGTTAATAGGGCAATTTCTAGCACAGATACGCAGTATTTT.

This clonotype was detected many times. CDR3 nucleotides: TGTGCCAGCAGCTTAGGTCCAGCGGGAGGAGGGCGGGGGGATACGCAGTATTTT. Translation gives CASSLGPAGGGRGDTQYF. V is TRBV7-2 and J is TRBJ2-3, with TRBD2 matching over 9 bases. The length of the CDR3 is 18 residues. V lost 1 base, J lost 6 bases, and 14 bases stayed unmatched. The germline V gene encodes CDR1 SGHTA and CDR2 FQGNSA.

This clonotype was observed many times. The chain combines TRBV30 with TRBJ2-7; tentatively, D is TRBD2 (7 bases). CDR1 is GTSNPN, CDR2 SVGIG, per germline (reference sequence). This CDR3 has 12 residues. Trimming took off 5 bases at V and 6 bases at J, with 14 bases between the two ends. The CDR3 region has the DNA TGTGCCTGGGAAGGGGGGGGATTCGAGCAGTACTTC. This encodes CAWEGGGFEQYF.

The chain couples TRBV4-1 to TRBJ2-3; D is unresolved. Germline CDR1 and CDR2: MGHRA and YSYEKL. CDR3 length: 15 residues. The V and J ends lost 1 base and 4 bases respectively, with 12 bases between them. CDR3: CASSQARVVSDTQYF. For the CDR3, the DNA is TGCGCCAGCAGCCAAGCCCGGGTGGTGTCAGATACGCAGTATTTT.

The chain combines TRBV30 with TRBJ2-5; a weak D match, TRBD1 (5 bases). From germline, CDR1 is GTSNPN and CDR2 SVGIG (reference sequence). CDR3 length: 11 amino acids. V was shortened by 1 base and J by 5 bases, with 5 bases between the two germline ends. The CDR3 sequence: CAWSEGETQYF. DNA of the CDR3: TGTGCCTGGAGTGAGGGGGAGACCCAGTACTTC.

This clonotype has more than one count but fewer than ten. This chain uses TRBV20-1 with TRBJ1-4; D is possibly TRBD1 (6 bases). This CDR3 has 17 amino acids. Trimming removed 3 bases from V and 2 bases from J, with 19 bases in between. CDR1 and CDR2 (germline): DFQATT, SNEGSKA (reference sequence). In DNA form, the CDR3 reads TGCAGTGCTAGTTTGAGGCAGGGGTTAAATACTAATGAAAAACTGTTTTTT. Its translation is CSASLRQGLNTNEKLFF.

The CDR3 spells CASSPETGDYYGYTF. The DNA of the CDR3 is TGTGCCAGCAGCCCAGAGACAGGTGACTACTATGGCTACACCTTC. The genes are TRBV11-2 and TRBJ1-2; D might be TRBD1 (6 bases). The germline gives CDR1 SGHAT, CDR2 FQNNGV. Trimming pared 5 bases from V and 3 bases from J, leaving 16 bases between. This CDR3 comprises 15 residues.

About this clonotype itself: Given a much more abundant clone one base away, this may be a read error. This chain connects TRBV7-8 to TRBJ2-7; D is undetermined. This CDR3 contains 14 residues. Germline-derived CDR1 and CDR2 are SGHVS and FQNEAQ. This CDR3 is CASSLESGNYEQHF. The CDR3 DNA sequence: TGTGCCAGCAGCTTAGAGTCCGGAAACTACGAGCAGCACTTC.

This clonotype was seen more than once but under ten times. The rearrangement links TRBV7-8 to TRBJ1-1; possibly TRBD1 for D (5 bases). Germline V gene sequence: CDR1 SGHVS, CDR2 FQNEAQ. V gave up 0 bases and J gave up 7 bases, with 12 bases separating them. The CDR3 extends over 14 amino acids. CDR3 amino acids: CASSLALSRGEAFF. The CDR3 region has the DNA TGTGCCAGCAGCTTAGCGCTGTCAAGGGGTGAAGCTTTCTTT.

This clonotype was detected a few times. This sequence joins TRBV6-6 and TRBJ1-6, with a possible D match to TRBD1 (6 bases). V shed 8 bases and J shed 6 bases, with 11 bases lying between them. The CDR3 has 13 amino acids. Germline V gives CDR1 MNHNY, CDR2 SVGAGI (reference sequence). The CDR3 sequence: CASWSRGNSPLHF. Here the CDR3 DNA reads TGTGCCAGCTGGAGCAGGGGTAATTCACCCCTCCACTTT.

This clonotype was counted at least ten times. The chain joins TRBV12-3 or TRBV12-4 to TRBJ1-2, with D uncertain. This CDR3 has 14 residues. Trimming removed 3 bases at V and 3 bases at J, with 11 bases between. CDR3 protein: CASSFRRNHYGYTF. The DNA of the CDR3 is TGTGCCAGCAGTTTCCGTCGGAACCACTATGGCTACACCTTC.

The chain employs TRBV28 and TRBJ1-5; D unresolved. V was cut by 2 bases and J by 4 bases, with 12 bases left in between. The CDR3 has 15 amino acids. CDR1 is MDHEN and CDR2 is SYDVKM in the germline V gene. CDR3 sequence reads: CASSLPQRGNQPQHF. CDR3 DNA: TGTGCCAGCAGTTTACCACAGCGGGGTAATCAGCCCCAGCATTTT.

This chain links TRBV25-1 with TRBJ2-5; 8 bases line up with TRBD2. Germline V gives CDR1 MGHDK, CDR2 SYGVNS. V lost 2 bases to trimming and J lost 5 bases; unmatched junction nucleotides: 10. This CDR3 has 16 residues. The CDR3 here is CASSEGSGGPDETQYF. In nucleotides, the CDR3 is TGTGCCAGCAGTGAAGGGTCGGGAGGGCCCGACGAGACCCAGTACTTC.

The table lists this clonotype with a few counts. The chain has TRBV20-1 and TRBJ1-5; perhaps TRBD1 as D (5 bases). The V end lost 1 base, the J end lost 6 bases, and 19 bases lay between the germline ends. The CDR3 totals 16 residues. Germline loops: CDR1 DFQATT, CDR2 SNEGSKA (reference sequence). CDR3 loop: CSARALRGGISQPQHF. The CDR3 nucleotides read TGCAGTGCTAGAGCCCTACGGGGGGGGATTTCTCAGCCCCAGCATTTT.